A single sample is the source of the 16 T cell receptor beta chains below, sequenced in a study of beta chain features in type 1 diabetes. The sequenced template was cDNA made from the entire isolated RNA. Profiled with immunoSEQ multiplex PCR; TCRdb holds only in-frame clones, not every one. The sample includes about 930,000 clones, 17% of them seen just once. Specimen: naive CD4+ T cells from blood. The origin of the receptors is a woman aged 18 to 35 in good health.

The chain links TRBV7-9 to TRBJ1-1, with a weak D call TRBD1 (6 bases). The germline V gene encodes CDR1 SEHNR and CDR2 FQNEAQ (reference sequence). CDR3 size: 14 residues. V was trimmed by 5 bases and J by 1 base, leaving 11 bases between them. CDR3 sequence (DNA): TGTGCCAGCAGCCCCGGGACAACGAACACTGAAGCTTTCTTT. This encodes CASSPGTTNTEAFF.

The DNA for the CDR3 is TGTGCCAGCAGTTCCGGGACTATCGCTGAAGCTTTCTTT. Translated, it gives CASSSGTIAEAFF. V and J are TRBV2 and TRBJ1-1, with a weak D call TRBD1 (5 bases). The CDR3 has 13 amino acids. Germline values: CDR1 SNHLY, CDR2 FYNNEI. V dropped 5 bases and J dropped 6 bases, with 13 bases sitting between them.

The chain employs TRBV11-2 and TRBJ2-1; 11 bases are shared with TRBD2. Losses at the gene ends were 5 bases for V and 8 bases for J; bases not matched to a gene: 8. The CDR3 totals 15 residues. Germline assignment: CDR1 SGHAT and CDR2 FQNNGV. The CDR3 DNA sequence: TGTGCCAGCAGCCCGAGACTAGCGGGAATCGATGAGCAGTTCTTC. Encoded protein: CASSPRLAGIDEQFF.

The chain uses TRBV7-2 and TRBJ2-5; perhaps TRBD2 as D (5 bases). Per germline, CDR1 SGHTA and CDR2 FQGNSA. V gave up 5 bases and J gave up 5 bases, with 18 bases separating them. CDR3 size: 15 residues. For the CDR3, the DNA is TGTGCCAGCAGCCAAGGTCCTAGCTCGCACGAGACCCAGTACTTC. This translates into CASSQGPSSHETQYF. Complete variable domain (other parts from reference TRBV7-2 and TRBJ2-5): GAGVSQSPSNKVTEKGKDVELRCDPISGHTALYWYRQSLGQGLEFLIYFQGNSAPDKSGLPSDRFSAERTGGSVSTLTIQRTQQEDSAVYLCASSQGPSSHETQYFGPGTRLLVL.

The rearrangement uses TRBV10-3 and TRBJ2-1; 10 bases match TRBD2. There are 16 residues in the CDR3. J gave up 1 base and V 7 bases, and 7 bases lay outside the gene matches. Per the germline V gene, CDR1 is ENHRY and CDR2 is SYGVKD. The CDR3 DNA sequence: TGTGCCATCACCCCATCACTAGCGGGATCCTACAATGAGCAGTTCTTC. Encoded protein: CAITPSLAGSYNEQFF.

The chain recombines TRBV28 with TRBJ2-7, with 7 bases fitting TRBD1. The CDR3 is 13 residues long. The germline CDR1 and CDR2 sequences are MDHEN and SYDVKM. The V gene end was trimmed by 6 bases and the J gene end by 2 bases; junction bases not matched to a gene: 4. The CDR3 DNA sequence: TGTGCCAGCAGCCGAGGGGGCGCCTACGAGCAGTACTTC. The encoded protein is CASSRGGAYEQYF.

This clone was recorded a few times. J is TRBJ2-3 and V is TRBV6-4; D remains ambiguous. This CDR3 spans 16 amino acids. Trimming removed 6 bases at V and 0 bases at J, with 16 bases between. CDR1 is MRHNA, CDR2 SNTAGT, per germline. The CDR3 loop reads CASSPFGFTSTDTQYF. The CDR3 nucleotides read TGTGCCAGCAGCCCGTTCGGATTTACTAGCACAGATACGCAGTATTTT.

The chain combines TRBV7-9 with TRBJ2-4, with 12 bases aligning to TRBD1. V shed 5 bases and J 14 bases; nucleotides not matched to a gene: 4. Germline V gene data show CDR1 as SEHNR and CDR2 as FQNEAQ (reference sequence). The CDR3 has 12 residues. The CDR3 DNA reads TGTGCCAGCAGCCCGGGACAGGGGGCGGAGTACTTC. It codes for CASSPGQGAEYF.

The gene calls are TRBV15 and TRBJ1-4; D uncertain. The V end was cut by 5 bases, the J end by 8 bases, with 15 bases between. CDR1 and CDR2 (germline): LNHNV, YYDKDF (reference sequence). This CDR3 is 14 amino acids long. The CDR3 sequence is CATSSHGVGEKLFF. In DNA, the CDR3 is TGTGCCACCAGCTCCCACGGGGTGGGCGAAAAACTGTTTTTT. Full variable domain (rest looked up from reference TRBV15 and TRBJ1-4): DAMVIQNPRYQVTQFGKPVTLSCSQTLNHNVMYWYQQKSSQAPKLLFHYYDKDFNNEADTPDNFQSRRPNTSFCFLDIRSPGLGDTAMYLCATSSHGVGEKLFFGSGTQLSVL.

In its sample, this clone was seen a few times. V usage is TRBV2 and J usage is TRBJ1-2; no clear D. This CDR3 is built from 17 residues. The ends were cut back, 3 bases at V and 0 bases at J, with 17 bases in the middle. CDR1 is SNHLY, CDR2 FYNNEI, per germline. The CDR3 region has the DNA TGTGCCAGCAGTGATCTTCGGGCAGGACTTACTAACTATGGCTACACCTTC. Amino acid sequence: CASSDLRAGLTNYGYTF. The full variable domain, its missing parts supplied by reference TRBV2 and TRBJ1-2, is EPEVTQTPSHQVTQMGQEVILRCVPISNHLYFYWYRQILGQKVEFLVSFYNNEISEKSEIFDDQFSVERPDGSNFTLKIRSTKLEDSAMYFCASSDLRAGLTNYGYTFGSGTRLTVV.

The chain uses TRBV28 and TRBJ2-7; no clear D gene. This CDR3 has 13 residues. The V gene's germline CDR1 is MDHEN and CDR2 SYDVKM. Trimming took 10 bases from V and 3 from J, leaving 16 bases between them. The CDR3 region has the DNA TGTGCCACTCGGGCCTTTGTGAACTACGAGCAGTACTTC. Protein sequence: CATRAFVNYEQYF.

This chain connects TRBV2 to TRBJ2-1, with 13 bases identical to TRBD2. Germline V gene lookup returns CDR1 SNHLY and CDR2 FYNNEI. After removal of 8 bases from V and 6 bases from J, the junction contained 1 base not matched to a gene. This CDR3 region has 13 residues. The CDR3: CASRLAGGNEQFF. In DNA form, the CDR3 reads TGTGCCAGCCGACTAGCGGGAGGCAATGAGCAGTTCTTC.

Details on this clone: The same CDR3 arises from other DNA sequences in this sample as well. The chain joins TRBV6-5 to TRBJ1-2; a weak D match, TRBD1 (6 bases). V was trimmed by 5 bases and J by 5 bases, leaving 9 bases between them. This CDR3 region has 12 residues. The germline CDR1 and CDR2 sequences are MNHEY and SVGAGI. In DNA form, the CDR3 reads TGTGCCAGCAGTCGAACAGGGTATGGCTACACCTTC. The encoded protein is CASSRTGYGYTF.

This clone came up a few times. The chain employs TRBV28 and TRBJ2-5; 12 bases are a match to TRBD2. Trimming at V came to 6 bases and at J to 5 bases, leaving 10 bases not matched to a gene. The CDR3 sequence is 16 residues long. The germline V gene encodes CDR1 MDHEN and CDR2 SYDVKM. The CDR3 reads CASRKTSGRGGETQYF. The CDR3 DNA sequence: TGTGCCAGCAGGAAGACTAGCGGGAGAGGAGGGGAGACCCAGTACTTC.

This clone was seen a handful of times. The chain joins TRBV7-3 to TRBJ2-5, with 8 positions matching TRBD1. V lost 5 bases to trimming and J lost 5 bases; unmatched junction nucleotides: 7. Germline V CDR1 and CDR2: SGHTA, FQGTGA. The CDR3 sequence is 14 residues long. The CDR3: CASSLTGVAETQYF. Written as DNA, the CDR3 is TGTGCCAGCAGCCTGACAGGGGTTGCGGAGACCCAGTACTTC.

The J gene is TRBJ2-1, the V gene TRBV27; weak D call: TRBD1 (7 bases). CDR1 and CDR2 (germline): MNHEY, SMNVEV (reference sequence). The CDR3 runs to 15 residues. The V and J ends lost 6 bases and 7 bases respectively, with 19 bases between them. The CDR3, as DNA: TGTGCCAGCAGCTCTCTTCAGGGGGGCAAAAATGAGCAGTTCTTC. Translated: CASSSLQGGKNEQFF.